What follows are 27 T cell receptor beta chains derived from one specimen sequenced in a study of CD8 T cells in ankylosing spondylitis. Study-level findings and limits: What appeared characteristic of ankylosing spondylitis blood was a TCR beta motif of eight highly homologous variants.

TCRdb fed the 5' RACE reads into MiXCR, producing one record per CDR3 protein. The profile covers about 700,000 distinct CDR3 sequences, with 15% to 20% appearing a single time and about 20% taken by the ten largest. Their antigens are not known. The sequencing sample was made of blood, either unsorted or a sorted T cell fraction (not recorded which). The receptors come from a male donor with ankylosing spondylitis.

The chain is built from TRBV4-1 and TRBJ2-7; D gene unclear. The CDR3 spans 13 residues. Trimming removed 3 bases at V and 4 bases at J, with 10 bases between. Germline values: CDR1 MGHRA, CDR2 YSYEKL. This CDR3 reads CASSQFLGYEQYF. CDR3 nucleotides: TGCGCCAGCAGCCAGTTCTTGGGGTACGAGCAGTACTTC.

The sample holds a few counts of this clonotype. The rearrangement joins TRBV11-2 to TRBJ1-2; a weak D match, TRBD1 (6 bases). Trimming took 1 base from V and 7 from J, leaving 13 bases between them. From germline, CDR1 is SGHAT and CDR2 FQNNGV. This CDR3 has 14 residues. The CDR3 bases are TGTGCCAGCAGCTTAGCCACAGGGATAACTGGCTACACCTTC. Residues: CASSLATGITGYTF.

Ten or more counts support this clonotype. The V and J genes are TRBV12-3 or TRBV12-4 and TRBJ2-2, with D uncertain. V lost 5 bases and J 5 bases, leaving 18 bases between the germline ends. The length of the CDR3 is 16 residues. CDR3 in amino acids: CASSPGPTPLTGELFF. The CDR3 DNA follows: TGTGCCAGCAGTCCCGGGCCCACACCGTTGACCGGGGAGCTGTTTTTT.

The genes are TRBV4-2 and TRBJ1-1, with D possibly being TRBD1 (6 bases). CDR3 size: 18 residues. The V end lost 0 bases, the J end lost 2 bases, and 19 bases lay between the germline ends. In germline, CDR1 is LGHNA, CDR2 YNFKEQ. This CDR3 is CASSQDPRRGTGNTEAFF. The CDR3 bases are TGTGCCAGCAGCCAAGATCCTCGCAGGGGTACGGGAAACACTGAAGCTTTCTTT.

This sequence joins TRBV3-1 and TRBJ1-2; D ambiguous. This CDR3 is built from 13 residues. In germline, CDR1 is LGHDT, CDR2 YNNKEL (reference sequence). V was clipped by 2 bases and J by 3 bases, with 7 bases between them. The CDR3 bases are TGTGCCAGCAGCCAAAGAGTTGACTATGGCTACACCTTC. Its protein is CASSQRVDYGYTF.

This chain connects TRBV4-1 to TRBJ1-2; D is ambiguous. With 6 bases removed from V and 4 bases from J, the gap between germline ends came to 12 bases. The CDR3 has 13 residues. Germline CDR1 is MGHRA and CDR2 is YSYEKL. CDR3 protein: CASSREESYGYTF. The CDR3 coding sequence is TGCGCCAGCAGTAGAGAGGAATCCTATGGCTACACCTTC.

CDR3 protein: CASSLSFPGGSPLHF. As DNA, the CDR3 is TGCGCCAGCAGCCTGTCATTCCCCGGGGGTTCACCCCTCCACTTT. The rearrangement links TRBV5-1 to TRBJ1-6, with D tentatively TRBD1 (5 bases). The germline V gene encodes CDR1 SGHRS and CDR2 YFSETQ. The V end lost 4 bases, the J end lost 9 bases, and 17 bases lay between the germline ends. The CDR3 runs to 15 residues.

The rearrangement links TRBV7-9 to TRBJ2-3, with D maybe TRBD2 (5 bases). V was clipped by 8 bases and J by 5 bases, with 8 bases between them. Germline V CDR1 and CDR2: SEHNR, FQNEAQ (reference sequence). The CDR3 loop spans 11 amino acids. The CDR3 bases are TGTGCCAGCTTCGCGGGAGATACGCAGTATTTT. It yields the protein CASFAGDTQYF.

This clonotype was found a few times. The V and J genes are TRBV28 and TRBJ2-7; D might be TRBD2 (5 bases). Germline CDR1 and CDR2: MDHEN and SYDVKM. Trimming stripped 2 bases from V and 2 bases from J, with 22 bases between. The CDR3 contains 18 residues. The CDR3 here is CASSLRGALSAAPYEQYF. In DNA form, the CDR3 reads TGTGCCAGCAGTTTACGGGGAGCCTTGAGTGCGGCCCCCTACGAGCAGTACTTC.

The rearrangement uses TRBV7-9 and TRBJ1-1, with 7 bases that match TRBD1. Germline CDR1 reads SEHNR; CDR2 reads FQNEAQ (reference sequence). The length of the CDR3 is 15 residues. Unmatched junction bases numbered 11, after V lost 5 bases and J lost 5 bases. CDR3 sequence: CASSPTGYYGTEAFF. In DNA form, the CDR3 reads TGTGCCAGCAGCCCGACAGGGTATTATGGTACTGAAGCTTTCTTT.

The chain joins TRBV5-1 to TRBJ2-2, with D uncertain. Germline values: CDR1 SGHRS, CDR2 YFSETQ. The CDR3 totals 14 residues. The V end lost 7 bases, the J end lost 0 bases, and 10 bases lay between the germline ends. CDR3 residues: CASVPNANTGELFF. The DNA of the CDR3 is TGCGCCAGCGTCCCTAACGCGAACACCGGGGAGCTGTTTTTT.

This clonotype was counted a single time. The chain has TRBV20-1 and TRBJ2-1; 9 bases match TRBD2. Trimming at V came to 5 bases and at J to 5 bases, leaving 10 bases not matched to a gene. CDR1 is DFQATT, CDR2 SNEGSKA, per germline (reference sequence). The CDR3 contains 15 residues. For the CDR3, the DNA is TGCAGTGCTCCGACGGGACTAGCAGTAAACAATGAGCAGTTCTTC. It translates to CSAPTGLAVNNEQFF.

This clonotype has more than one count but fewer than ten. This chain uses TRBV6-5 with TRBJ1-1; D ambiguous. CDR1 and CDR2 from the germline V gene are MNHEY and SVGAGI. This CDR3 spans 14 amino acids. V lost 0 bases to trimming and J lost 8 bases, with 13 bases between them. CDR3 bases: TGTGCCAGCAGTTACTCGTCGGCCATGGGAGAAGCTTTCTTT. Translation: CASSYSSAMGEAFF.

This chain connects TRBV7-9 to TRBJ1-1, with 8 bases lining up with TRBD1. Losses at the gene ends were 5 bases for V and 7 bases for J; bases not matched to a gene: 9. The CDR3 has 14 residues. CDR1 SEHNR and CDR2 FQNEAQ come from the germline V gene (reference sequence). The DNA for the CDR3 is TGTGCCAGCAGCGACACCAGGGGGCAAGATGAAGCTTTCTTT. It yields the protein CASSDTRGQDEAFF.

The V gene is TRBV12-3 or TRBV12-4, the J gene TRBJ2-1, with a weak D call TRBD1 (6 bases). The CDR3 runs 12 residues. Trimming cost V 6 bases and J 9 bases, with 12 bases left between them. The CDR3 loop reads CASSSRDTEQFF. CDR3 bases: TGTGCCAGCAGCAGCCGGGACACTGAGCAGTTCTTC.

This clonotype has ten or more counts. CDR3 in DNA: TGTGCCAGCAGCTTAGCCCGGGACACCACTTACACCTTC. Translating gives CASSLARDTTYTF. The genes are TRBV11-2 and TRBJ1-2; D perhaps matches TRBD1 (6 bases). Trimming removed 1 base at V and 11 bases at J, with 14 bases between. Germline CDR1 reads SGHAT; CDR2 reads FQNNGV. This CDR3 comprises 13 residues.

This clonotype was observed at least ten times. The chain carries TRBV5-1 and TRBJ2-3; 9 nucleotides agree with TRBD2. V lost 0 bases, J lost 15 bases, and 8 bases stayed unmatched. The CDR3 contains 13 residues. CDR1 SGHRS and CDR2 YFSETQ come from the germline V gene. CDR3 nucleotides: TGCGCCAGCAGCTTGGAGACCGGGACTAGCTACTATTTT. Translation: CASSLETGTSYYF.

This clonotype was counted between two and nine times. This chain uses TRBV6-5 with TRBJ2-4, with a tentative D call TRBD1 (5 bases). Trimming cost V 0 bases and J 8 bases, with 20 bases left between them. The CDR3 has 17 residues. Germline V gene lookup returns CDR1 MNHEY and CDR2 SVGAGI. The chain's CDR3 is CASSYSYRDSLRDIQYF. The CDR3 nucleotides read TGTGCCAGCAGTTACTCCTATCGCGACAGTCTAAGGGACATTCAGTACTTC.

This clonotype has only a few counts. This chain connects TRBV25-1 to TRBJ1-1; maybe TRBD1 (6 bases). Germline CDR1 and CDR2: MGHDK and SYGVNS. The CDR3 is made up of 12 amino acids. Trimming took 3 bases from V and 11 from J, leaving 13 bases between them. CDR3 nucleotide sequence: TGTGCCAGCAGTGAGCCACAGGGCCGGGCTTTCTTT. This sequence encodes CASSEPQGRAFF.

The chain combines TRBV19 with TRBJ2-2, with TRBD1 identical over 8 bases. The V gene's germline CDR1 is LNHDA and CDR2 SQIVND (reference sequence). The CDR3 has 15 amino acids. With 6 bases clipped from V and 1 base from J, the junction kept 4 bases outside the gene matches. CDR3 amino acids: CASRDRDQNTGELFF. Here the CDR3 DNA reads TGTGCCAGTAGGGACAGGGACCAGAACACCGGGGAGCTGTTTTTT.

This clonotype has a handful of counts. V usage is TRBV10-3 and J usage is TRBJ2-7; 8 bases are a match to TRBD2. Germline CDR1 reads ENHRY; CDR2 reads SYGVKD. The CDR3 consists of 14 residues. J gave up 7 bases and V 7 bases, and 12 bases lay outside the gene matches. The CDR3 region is CAINRGGPGGEQYF. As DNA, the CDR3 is TGTGCCATCAACCGGGGAGGGCCGGGGGGGGAGCAGTACTTC.

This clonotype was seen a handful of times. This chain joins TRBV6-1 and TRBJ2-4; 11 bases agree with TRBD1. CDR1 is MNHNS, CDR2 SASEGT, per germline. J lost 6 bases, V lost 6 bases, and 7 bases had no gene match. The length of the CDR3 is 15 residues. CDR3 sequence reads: CASSLDGTGGNIQYF. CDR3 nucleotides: TGTGCCAGCAGCCTCGACGGGACAGGGGGAAACATTCAGTACTTC.

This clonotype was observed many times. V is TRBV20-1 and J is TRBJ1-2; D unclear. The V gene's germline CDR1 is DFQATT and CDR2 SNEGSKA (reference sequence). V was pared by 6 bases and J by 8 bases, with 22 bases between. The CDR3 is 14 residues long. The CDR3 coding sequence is TGCAGTGCCCTTAGGGCCAGCGGCGCTGAGGGCTACACCTTC. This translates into CSALRASGAEGYTF.

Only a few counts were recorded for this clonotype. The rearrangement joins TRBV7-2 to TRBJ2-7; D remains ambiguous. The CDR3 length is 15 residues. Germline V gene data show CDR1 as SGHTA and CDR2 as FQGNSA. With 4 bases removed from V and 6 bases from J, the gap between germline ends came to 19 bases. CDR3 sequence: CASSSQDPPLGEQYF. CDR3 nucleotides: TGTGCCAGCAGCTCTCAGGACCCCCCTCTGGGCGAGCAGTACTTC.

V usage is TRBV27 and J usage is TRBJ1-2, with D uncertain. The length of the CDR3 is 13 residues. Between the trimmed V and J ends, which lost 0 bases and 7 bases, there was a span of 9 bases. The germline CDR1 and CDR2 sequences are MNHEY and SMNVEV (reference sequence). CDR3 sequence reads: CASSLSSITGYTF. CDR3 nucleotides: TGTGCCAGCAGTTTATCCTCCATAACTGGCTACACCTTC.

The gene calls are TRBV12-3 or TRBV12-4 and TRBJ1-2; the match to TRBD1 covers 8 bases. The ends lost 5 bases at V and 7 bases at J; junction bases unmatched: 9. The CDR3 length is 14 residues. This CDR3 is CASSPLTGGSGYTF. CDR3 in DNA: TGTGCCAGCAGTCCTCTAACAGGGGGTTCTGGCTACACCTTC.

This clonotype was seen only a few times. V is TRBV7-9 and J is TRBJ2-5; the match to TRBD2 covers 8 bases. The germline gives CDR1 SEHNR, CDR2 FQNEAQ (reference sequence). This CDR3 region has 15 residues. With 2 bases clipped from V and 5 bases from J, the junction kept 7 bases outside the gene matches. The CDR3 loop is CASSLSRSSGETQYF. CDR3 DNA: TGTGCCAGCAGCTTAAGTCGCTCTAGCGGGGAGACCCAGTACTTC.